Listed below are T cell receptor beta chains from one sample, sequenced in a study of cytomegalovirus exposure and HLA in healthy donors. The method was immunoSEQ multiplex PCR; TCRdb's version includes in-frame clones alone and lacks a portion of them. This table has around 75,000 clones, about four fifths appearing once. The source material was PBMCs. These receptor sequences come from a man aged 35 to 55 in good health and CMV-seronegative. The CDR3 runs from the conserved cysteine through the conserved F or W. Not all rows give a size; the values are once, few, many and, for expanded clones, a class.

v_call	j_call	clone_size	cdr3_aa
TRBV6-5	TRBJ1-3	few	CASSSPGGNTIYF
TRBV28	TRBJ1-2	.	CASSFGGFGYTF
TRBV7-9	TRBJ1-4	.	CASNKGAGNEKLFF
TRBV6-5	TRBJ2-5	once	CASTRGVQGGTQYF
TRBV4-1	TRBJ1-4	.	CASSQVSIRNNEKLFF
TRBV5-4	TRBJ2-1	.	CASSVDSGAPREQFF
TRBV19	TRBJ2-7	once	CASSRTGPIPYEQYF
TRBV4-1	TRBJ1-5	few	CASSQEAGPQHF
TRBV10-1	TRBJ1-3	.	CASSGWDRVRAGNTIYF
TRBV30	TRBJ1-6	.	CAWSEAGFNSPLHF
TRBV7-2	TRBJ1-5	.	CASSFGTGGNQPQHF
TRBV5-1	TRBJ2-2	.	CASSARQGPTGELFF
TRBV2	TRBJ1-2	.	CASRAPGHLYGYTF
TRBV7-9	TRBJ2-7	few	CASSSRTGGHEQYF
TRBV19	TRBJ2-3	.	CASSTSSSPYVTDTQYF